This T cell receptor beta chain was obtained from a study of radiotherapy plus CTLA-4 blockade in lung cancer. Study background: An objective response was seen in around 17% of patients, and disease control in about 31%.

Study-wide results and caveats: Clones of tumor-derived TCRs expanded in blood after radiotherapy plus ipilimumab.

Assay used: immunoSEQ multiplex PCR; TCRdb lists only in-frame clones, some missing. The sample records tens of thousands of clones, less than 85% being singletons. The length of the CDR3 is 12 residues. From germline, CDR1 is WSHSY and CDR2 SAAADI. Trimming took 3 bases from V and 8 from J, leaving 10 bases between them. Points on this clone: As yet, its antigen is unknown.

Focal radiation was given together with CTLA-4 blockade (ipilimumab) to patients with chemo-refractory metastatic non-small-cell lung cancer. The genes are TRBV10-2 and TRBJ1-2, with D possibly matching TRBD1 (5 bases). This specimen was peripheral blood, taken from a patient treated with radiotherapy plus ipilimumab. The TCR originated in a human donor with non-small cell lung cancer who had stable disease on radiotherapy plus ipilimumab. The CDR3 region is CASSERGEGYTF. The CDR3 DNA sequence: TGCGCCAGCAGTGAAAGGGGCGAAGGCTACACCTTC.